This T cell receptor (beta chain) is drawn from a study of cytomegalovirus exposure and HLA in healthy donors. Use of 60 Vbeta and 13 Jbeta primers characterized the PCR. Some clones are missing from TCRdb's copy, which holds only in-frame ones; the method was immunoSEQ multiplex PCR. This table has 150,000 to 200,000 clones, roughly 78% appearing once. The V gene's germline CDR1 is SGHDN and CDR2 FVKESK. The V segment lost 4 bases and the J segment 5 bases; nucleotides outside the gene matches: 8. The CDR3 length is 15 residues. The chain couples TRBV14 to TRBJ2-3; 8 bases align to TRBD1. The sample was PBMCs. The TCR sequence derives from a boy aged 5-17 years in good health and CMV-seronegative. The CDR3: CASSPGQGLIDTQYF. CDR3 DNA sequence: TGTGCCAGCAGCCCAGGACAGGGTCTAATAGATACGCAGTATTTT.